The clone carrying this TCR beta chain showed up just a few times. Its antigen is not known. These data originate in a study of spatial heterogeneity in lung cancer. Study at large: In cases with available follow-up PBMC samples, these were sequenced at a median of approximately 2 years after resection. In the raw reads, each unique TCR and UMI combination was present more than ten times on average.

The time point was: blood at routine non-recurrence follow-up after resection. Material for sequencing was whole RNA from tumor, nontumor lung or frozen PBMC, left unsorted. Findings and limits, study-wide: Compared with follow-up, resection was when ubiquitous expanded tumor TCRs appeared in blood more.

V gave up 9 bases and J gave up 3 bases; unmatched junction bases: 7. The germline gives CDR1 SEHNR, CDR2 FQNEAQ (reference sequence). The CDR3 spans 14 residues. Every TCR cDNA molecule bore its own unique molecular identifier. TCRdb re-analysed the 5' RACE reads in MiXCR, keeping a single row per CDR3 protein. The repertoire holds about 52,000 distinct CDR3 sequences, with under 8% as singletons. This clonotype originated in a female donor with early-stage non-small cell lung cancer. This chain joins TRBV7-9 and TRBJ2-3, with 9 bases lining up with TRBD1. The specimen was PBMCs, collected at follow-up. CDR3 DNA sequence: TGTGCCAGTGGAACGGACAGGGGAACAGATACGCAGTATTTT. Protein product: CASGTDRGTDTQYF.